The TCR beta chain under discussion was sequenced for a study of CD8 T cells in Susac syndrome. Study-level background: Clinical remission applied to about 8 sequenced Susac syndrome patients, and six had active disease. Treatment status at blood draw for the Susac syndrome patients was therapy-naive, corticosteroids, or intravenous immunoglobulin alone. Study-wide findings and caveats: In Susac syndrome, the CD4+ T cell repertoires did not show clonal expansion.

The CDR3 is made up of 13 amino acids. V was pared by 6 bases and J by 9 bases, with 8 bases of the junction left unmatched. The germline V gene has CDR1 SQVTM and CDR2 ANQGSEA. A quantity of about 0.5 to 1 ug RNA underwent reverse transcription using random hexamers. The amplification used immunoSEQ multiplex PCR on TCR beta CDR3; it spanned 54 Vbeta and 13 Jbeta. TCRdb re-called the immunoSEQ multiplex PCR reads through MiXCR, storing one row per CDR3 protein. The profile shows about 150,000 distinct CDR3 sequences, approximately 95% of them singletons. This clonotype appeared a single time. Its antigen is still unknown.

Source material: CD4+ T cells from PBMCs. The source of this sequence is a human donor with Susac syndrome. The V call is TRBV29-1, the J call TRBJ2-1, with 10 bases lining up with TRBD2. CDR3 loop: CSVERGGLGEQFF. In nucleotides, the CDR3 is TGCAGCGTAGAGCGGGGGGGCCTGGGTGAGCAGTTCTTC.